The 30 T cell receptor beta chains given below trace back to one sample, sequenced in a study of cytomegalovirus exposure and HLA in healthy donors. Vbeta (60) and Jbeta (13) primers were used in the PCR. The table came from immunoSEQ multiplex PCR; TCRdb's copy has only in-frame clones and leaves some out. The table includes under 85,000 clones, about four fifths detected once. Sequences were obtained from PBMCs. The receptors stem from a man between 40 and 49 years old in good health and CMV-seronegative.

CDR3: CASSLSSGRFSGQETQYF. The CDR3, as DNA: TGTGCCAGCAGCTTAAGTAGCGGGAGGTTTTCCGGCCAAGAGACCCAGTACTTC. The chain couples TRBV7-2 to TRBJ2-5; 10 nucleotides match TRBD2. CDR1 is SGHTA, CDR2 FQGNSA, per germline. The CDR3 is 18 residues long. V was clipped by 2 bases and J by 1 base; unmatched bases: 10.

The rearrangement links TRBV5-5 to TRBJ2-1; no firm D call. CDR3 length: 11 amino acids. The V end was cut by 4 bases, the J end by 8 bases, with 7 bases between. Germline assignment: CDR1 SGHKS and CDR2 YYEKEE (reference sequence). The CDR3 here is CASSELYEQFF. The CDR3 nucleotides read TGTGCCAGCAGCGAGTTGTATGAGCAGTTCTTC.

This sequence joins TRBV11-2 and TRBJ2-1; TRBD2 aligns across 9 bases. Germline trimming cut 3 bases from V and 4 bases from J; bases unmatched to any gene: 4. The germline gives CDR1 SGHAT, CDR2 FQNNGV. The length of the CDR3 is 15 residues. CDR3 DNA: TGTGCCAGCAGCTTGACTAGCGGCCTTTACAATGAGCAGTTCTTC. Translated, it gives CASSLTSGLYNEQFF.

V gene TRBV4-1 combines with J gene TRBJ1-1; the D is unclear. The CDR3 has 14 amino acids. CDR1 MGHRA and CDR2 YSYEKL come from the germline V gene. V was pared by 0 bases and J by 12 bases, with 17 bases between. The CDR3 nucleotides read TGCGCCAGCAGCCAAGATCAAGCGATCCCATTAACTTTCTTT. Translated: CASSQDQAIPLTFF.

The J gene is TRBJ2-1, the V gene TRBV6-5; perhaps TRBD1 as D (5 bases). The CDR3 is 15 residues long. The germline V gene encodes CDR1 MNHEY and CDR2 SVGAGI. Trimming removed 2 bases at V and 2 bases at J, with 10 bases between. CDR3 nucleotides: TGTGCCAGCAGTTACAATCAGGGAACCTACAATGAGCAGTTCTTC. Residues: CASSYNQGTYNEQFF.

This clone was found once. This CDR3 is CASSKEDRCCTEAFF. CDR3 nucleotides: TGTGCCAGCAGCAAAGAGGACAGATGCTGTACTGAAGCTTTCTTT. The chain joins TRBV21-1 to TRBJ1-1; the listed D gene, TRBD1, was not tested against the DNA. TRBV21-1 is annotated as a pseudogene. The CDR3 consists of 15 residues.

This clone was seen only once. The genes are TRBV4-1 and TRBJ2-6; TRBD1 aligns across 11 bases. V was clipped by 0 bases and J by 1 base; unmatched bases: 5. Germline loops: CDR1 MGHRA, CDR2 YSYEKL. The CDR3 loop spans 19 amino acids. The CDR3 sequence is CASSQDRGQGDSGANVLTF. The CDR3 DNA sequence: TGCGCCAGCAGCCAAGATCGGGGACAGGGGGATTCTGGGGCCAACGTCCTGACTTTC.

This clone was seen only once. The V gene is TRBV10-3, the J gene TRBJ2-1; 14 nucleotides align to TRBD2. The V and J ends lost 6 bases and 6 bases, in that order; junction bases with no gene match: 7. This CDR3 contains 16 residues. The germline gives CDR1 ENHRY, CDR2 SYGVKD. The chain's CDR3 is CAIRGTSGSLSNEQFF. For the CDR3, the DNA is TGTGCCATCAGGGGGACTAGCGGGAGTTTAAGCAATGAGCAGTTCTTC.

This sequence joins TRBV28 and TRBJ2-1, with 10 positions matching TRBD1. The V segment lost 3 bases and the J segment 10 bases; nucleotides outside the gene matches: 6. CDR1 and CDR2 from the germline V gene are MDHEN and SYDVKM. The CDR3 extends over 14 amino acids. In DNA form, the CDR3 reads TGTGCCAGCAGTTTTGGGACAGGGGTTTTAGAGCAGTTCTTC. Its protein is CASSFGTGVLEQFF.

The chain recombines TRBV11-2 with TRBJ2-7, with D uncertain. Germline CDR1 reads SGHAT; CDR2 reads FQNNGV. The CDR3 runs to 12 residues. Trimming removed 1 base from V and 3 bases from J, with 4 bases in between. The CDR3 nucleotides read TGTGCCAGCAGCTTAGTTCTCTACGAGCAGTACTTC. Translated: CASSLVLYEQYF. Using reference TRBV11-2 and TRBJ2-7 for the parts outside the CDR3, the full variable domain is EAGVAQSPRYKIIEKRQSVAFWCNPISGHATLYWYQQILGQGPKLLIQFQNNGVVDDSQLPKDRFSAERLKGVDSTLKIQPAKLEDSAVYLCASSLVLYEQYFGPGTRLTVT.

V usage is TRBV28 and J usage is TRBJ2-7; 8 bases are shared with TRBD2. Germline loops: CDR1 MDHEN, CDR2 SYDVKM. This CDR3 has 18 residues. V lost 6 bases to trimming and J lost 0 bases; unmatched junction nucleotides: 16. CDR3 DNA sequence: TGTGCCAGCAGAGCTTCATGGTTAGCGGGGTTATACTCCTACGAGCAGTACTTC. Residues: CASRASWLAGLYSYEQYF.

The chain couples TRBV6-5 to TRBJ2-1, with 10 bases matching TRBD2. CDR1 is MNHEY, CDR2 SVGAGI, per germline. With V trimmed by 1 base and J by 8 bases, 5 bases remained unmatched. The CDR3 is made up of 15 amino acids. CDR3 region: CASSYLLAGEDEQFF. The DNA for the CDR3 is TGTGCCAGCAGTTACTTGCTAGCGGGAGAAGATGAGCAGTTCTTC.

As regards this clone: A read error may produce the germline difference seen at one junction end. V is TRBV7-9 and J is TRBJ2-6, with D maybe TRBD1 (5 bases). This CDR3 spans 14 amino acids. Germline lookup yields CDR1 SEHNR and CDR2 FQNEAQ (reference sequence). CDR3 amino acids: CASSEVSGANGLTF. As DNA, the CDR3 is TGTGCCAGCAGTGAAGTCTCTGGGGCCAACGGCCTGACTTTC.

CDR3 sequence (DNA): TGTGCCAGCAGTTTAGGGGGGAGTTACTATGGCTACACCTTC. Its protein product is CASSLGGSYYGYTF. V usage is TRBV28 and J usage is TRBJ1-2, with D maybe TRBD1 (5 bases). Deletions cut 2 bases from V and 3 bases from J, with 10 bases between. CDR3 length: 14 residues. Germline CDR1 and CDR2: MDHEN and SYDVKM.

The CDR3 loop reads CASSENRGNSNQPQHF. The CDR3, as DNA: TGTGCCAGCAGTGAAAATAGGGGGAATAGCAATCAGCCCCAGCATTTT. This chain uses TRBV2 with TRBJ1-5; D may be TRBD1 (6 bases). Trimming took 2 bases from V and 0 from J, leaving 11 bases between them. CDR3 length equals 16 residues. CDR1 and CDR2 from the germline V gene are SNHLY and FYNNEI.

The CDR3 reads CASGFRTGARDTQYF. The DNA of the CDR3 is TGTGCTAGTGGTTTCCGGACAGGGGCAAGAGATACGCAGTATTTT. This chain links TRBV12-5 with TRBJ2-3, with TRBD1 matching 9 bases. V gave up 3 bases and J gave up 5 bases; unmatched junction bases: 6. The CDR3 is 15 residues long. Germline V gene sequence: CDR1 LGHNT, CDR2 FRNRAP.

This clone was observed a handful of times. The genes are TRBV2 and TRBJ2-3, with a tentative D call TRBD2 (6 bases). Trimming stripped 3 bases from V and 6 bases from J, with 10 bases between. CDR1 is SNHLY and CDR2 is FYNNEI in the germline V gene. The CDR3 covers 13 residues. The CDR3 DNA is TGTGCCAGCAGTGACAGGGAGGTGGATACGCAGTATTTT. Translating it yields CASSDREVDTQYF.

The chain joins TRBV4-2 to TRBJ1-2, with TRBD1 as a possible D gene (6 bases). V was trimmed by 4 bases and J by 4 bases, leaving 16 bases between them. The germline V gene encodes CDR1 LGHNA and CDR2 YNFKEQ. This CDR3 has 15 amino acids. This CDR3 reads CASSRGQRGAYGYTF. The CDR3 DNA sequence: TGTGCCAGCAGCCGCGGACAGAGGGGCGCCTATGGCTACACCTTC.

This clone was observed a handful of times. The V gene is TRBV9, the J gene TRBJ2-7; D might be TRBD1 (5 bases). Germline CDR1 reads SGDLS; CDR2 reads YYNGEE. The CDR3 has 16 residues. The V and J ends lost 0 bases and 2 bases respectively, with 15 bases between them. CDR3 protein: CASSVEVTASTYEQYF. CDR3 DNA sequence: TGTGCCAGCAGCGTAGAAGTGACAGCATCTACCTACGAGCAGTACTTC.

The chain combines TRBV29-1 with TRBJ2-3; TRBD2 agrees at 10 bases. Germline CDR1 is SQVTM and CDR2 is ANQGSEA. The CDR3 has 14 amino acids. With V trimmed by 6 bases and J by 7 bases, 10 bases remained unmatched. CDR3 amino acids: CSVFTSGARNTQYF. In DNA, the CDR3 is TGCAGCGTGTTTACTAGCGGGGCCCGGAATACGCAGTATTTT.

This clone is a singleton in its sample. The V call is TRBV5-1, the J call TRBJ2-4, with 7 nucleotides matching TRBD1. CDR1 SGHRS and CDR2 YFSETQ come from the germline V gene. Losses at the gene ends were 0 bases for V and 12 bases for J; bases not matched to a gene: 6. The CDR3 consists of 13 residues. The CDR3 reads CASSLGTRDSQYF. The CDR3 nucleotides are TGCGCCAGCAGCTTGGGCACGAGGGACAGTCAGTACTTC.

The rearrangement uses TRBV5-4 and TRBJ1-1, with 8 bases fitting TRBD1. CDR1 is SGHNT and CDR2 is YYREEE in the germline V gene (reference sequence). V was pared by 4 bases and J by 5 bases, with 4 bases of the junction left unmatched. The CDR3 has 13 amino acids. CDR3 residues: CASSQDRVTEAFF. In DNA, the CDR3 is TGTGCCAGCAGCCAGGACAGGGTGACTGAAGCTTTCTTT. The full variable domain, completed using reference TRBV5-4 and TRBJ1-1, is ETGVTQSPTHLIKTRGQQVTLRCSSQSGHNTVSWYQQALGQGPQFIFQYYREEENGRGNFPPRFSGLQFPNYSSELNVNALELDDSALYLCASSQDRVTEAFFGQGTRLTVV.

V usage is TRBV5-4 and J usage is TRBJ1-3, with D unclear. V was clipped by 3 bases and J by 0 bases, with 4 bases between them. The germline V gene has CDR1 SGHNT and CDR2 YYREEE (reference sequence). This CDR3 has 13 residues. CDR3 DNA: TGTGCCAGCAGCTACAGCTCTGGAAACACCATATATTTT. It codes for CASSYSSGNTIYF.

This clone has a handful of counts. This sequence joins TRBV6-5 and TRBJ2-1; a weak D match, TRBD2 (5 bases). This CDR3 has 16 amino acids. The germline gives CDR1 MNHEY, CDR2 SVGAGI. V lost 0 bases, J lost 0 bases, and 9 bases lay in between. CDR3 loop: CASSYSSAISYNEQFF. CDR3 nucleotides: TGTGCCAGCAGTTACTCTAGCGCTATCTCCTACAATGAGCAGTTCTTC.

This clone has just a few counts. The J gene is TRBJ2-1, the V gene TRBV9; TRBD2 agrees at 11 bases. Germline V CDR1 and CDR2: SGDLS, YYNGEE. Trimming cost V 2 bases and J 8 bases; bases outside gene matches: 6. CDR3 length: 15 residues. CDR3 nucleotide sequence: TGTGCCAGCAGCGTGACTAGCGGGATAAGTCATGAGCAGTTCTTC. This gives the protein CASSVTSGISHEQFF.

The chain has TRBV29-1 and TRBJ1-1; D is unresolved. Trimming took off 7 bases at V and 1 base at J, with 13 bases between the two ends. The length of the CDR3 is 13 residues. Per germline, CDR1 SQVTM and CDR2 ANQGSEA. Here the CDR3 reads CSAAVSANTEAFF. The CDR3, as DNA: TGCAGCGCCGCGGTGTCCGCGAACACTGAAGCTTTCTTT.

The chain links TRBV19 to TRBJ1-2; a weak D match, TRBD1 (5 bases). Between the trimmed V and J ends, which lost 6 bases and 4 bases, there was a span of 21 bases. Germline CDR1 LNHDA, CDR2 SQIVND (reference sequence). This CDR3 spans 16 amino acids. CDR3 bases: TGTGCCAGTAGAGACAGTAGGGGAACCTCTACCTATGGCTACACCTTC. Its translation: CASRDSRGTSTYGYTF.

Only one count was recorded for this clone. The chain uses TRBV25-1 and TRBJ2-3, with 7 bases aligning to TRBD2. The CDR3 runs 14 residues. From germline, CDR1 is MGHDK and CDR2 SYGVNS. Unmatched junction bases numbered 4, after V lost 5 bases and J lost 2 bases. The CDR3 spells CASSLSGITDTQYF. CDR3 DNA: TGTGCCAGCAGTTTAAGCGGGATCACAGATACGCAGTATTTT. Combining the CDR3 with reference TRBV25-1 and TRBJ2-3 gives the whole variable domain EADIYQTPRYLVIGTGKKITLECSQTMGHDKMYWYQQDPGMELHLIHYSYGVNSTEKGDLSSESTVSRIRTEHFPLTLESARPSHTSQYLCASSLSGITDTQYFGPGTRLTVL.

The chain combines TRBV11-1 with TRBJ2-7; D ambiguous. V gave up 0 bases and J gave up 7 bases, with 7 bases separating them. This CDR3 is 12 amino acids long. Germline V gene data show CDR1 as SGHAT and CDR2 as FQDESV (reference sequence). The CDR3 sequence is CASSLASREQYF. The CDR3 coding sequence is TGTGCCAGCAGCTTAGCGTCGAGAGAGCAGTACTTC.

This chain connects TRBV5-1 to TRBJ2-1; 9 bases fit TRBD2. The CDR3 runs 14 residues. The germline CDR1 and CDR2 sequences are SGHRS and YFSETQ. V shed 6 bases, J shed 4 bases, and the junction held 5 bases outside the gene matches. CDR3 sequence reads: CASTLAGTYNEQFF. The CDR3 DNA is TGCGCCAGCACCCTAGCGGGAACTTACAATGAGCAGTTCTTC. Based on the CDR3 plus reference TRBV5-1 and TRBJ2-1, the full variable domain is KAGVTQTPRYLIKTRGQQVTLSCSPISGHRSVSWYQQTPGQGLQFLFEYFSETQRNKGNFPGRFSGRQFSNSRSEMNVSTLELGDSALYLCASTLAGTYNEQFFGPGTRLTVL.